This T cell receptor beta chain came from a study of blood T cell repertoires in COVID-19. Study-wide context: Samples came from the United States, Italy and Spain, spanning acute and convalescent COVID-19.

Authors' data handling: Cell counts per sample came from amplifying reference gene primers. Produced via immunoSEQ multiplex PCR; TCRdb's table is partial and in-frame only. D and trimming were read from the DNA, whereas the V and J calls and clone size are those reported in that table. The sample lists under 350,000 clones, just under 90% seen once, with 1.5% to 2% in the top ten. Germline CDR1 is SGHNT and CDR2 is YYREEE (reference sequence). Between the trimmed V and J ends, which lost 5 bases and 2 bases, there was a span of 13 bases. This CDR3 comprises 14 residues. Seattle cases were enrolled at active infection and followed longitudinally.

The sequenced material came from peripheral blood. This clonotype originated in a woman under 40 with COVID-19, enrolled during active disease. The gene calls are TRBV5-4 and TRBJ1-1; weak D call: TRBD1 (5 bases). Written as DNA, the CDR3 is TGTGCCAGCAGACAAAACCAGGGAAACACTGAAGCTTTCTTT. Residues: CASRQNQGNTEAFF.